Shown below are 8 T cell receptor beta chains from a single sample sequenced in a study of T cells after yellow fever vaccination. TCRdb independently ran MiXCR on the 5' RACE reads; one entry per CDR3 protein. The table shows more than 350,000 distinct CDR3 sequences, with 9.5% to 13% occurring only once. Sequenced here: PBMCs, sampled on the day of the first yellow fever vaccination. The receptor source for this set is a man between 18 and 35 years old who received the YFV17D yellow fever vaccine.

This clonotype was recorded a few times. V and J are TRBV6-2 or TRBV6-3 and TRBJ2-5; D possibly matches TRBD1 or TRBD2 (5 bases each). The CDR3 runs 13 residues. Trimming removed 6 bases from V and 5 bases from J, with 13 bases in between. Germline V gives CDR1 MNHEY, CDR2 SVGEGT. In nucleotides, the CDR3 is TGTGCCAGCAGGAAGGGGAGTCGGGAGACCCAGTACTTC. Its translation is CASRKGSRETQYF.

The V call is TRBV5-4, the J call TRBJ2-3; TRBD1 matches at 7 bases. Germline values: CDR1 SGHNT, CDR2 YYREEE (reference sequence). V shed 4 bases and J 0 bases; nucleotides not matched to a gene: 5. The CDR3 runs to 15 residues. CDR3 in amino acids: CASSLGQRSTDTQYF. Written as DNA, the CDR3 is TGTGCCAGCAGCCTGGGACAGCGAAGCACAGATACGCAGTATTTT.

This clonotype came up a few times. The CDR3 bases are TGTGCCAGCAAGGGGCACTATGGCTACACCTTC. Protein product: CASKGHYGYTF. The chain has TRBV6-5 and TRBJ1-2, with D perhaps matching TRBD1 (5 bases). V dropped 7 bases and J dropped 3 bases, with 6 bases sitting between them. The germline V gene has CDR1 MNHEY and CDR2 SVGAGI. The CDR3 spans 11 residues.

This CDR3 is CASSLDPGTGDNYGYTF. The DNA for the CDR3 is TGTGCCAGCAGCTTAGACCCCGGGACAGGGGATAACTATGGCTACACCTTC. This sequence joins TRBV7-9 and TRBJ1-2, with 10 nucleotides matching TRBD1. Per germline, CDR1 SEHNR and CDR2 FQNEAQ (reference sequence). J gave up 1 base and V 1 base, and 6 bases lay outside the gene matches. This CDR3 is 17 amino acids long.

This clonotype has only a few counts. V is TRBV23-1 and J is TRBJ2-2; unclear D gene. TRBV23-1 is reported as an ORF; its role is uncertain. CDR3 length equals 15 residues. Trimming stripped 2 bases from V and 0 bases from J, with 7 bases between. The CDR3 spells CASSQRSPNTGELFF. As DNA, the CDR3 is TGCGCCAGCAGTCAAAGGTCACCGAACACCGGGGAGCTGTTTTTT.

This clonotype has more than one count but fewer than ten. The rearrangement links TRBV19 to TRBJ2-2, with a possible D match to TRBD1 (5 bases). CDR1 and CDR2 from the germline V gene are LNHDA and SQIVND (reference sequence). This CDR3 comprises 15 residues. V was trimmed by 4 bases and J by 6 bases, leaving 15 bases between them. The CDR3 bases are TGTGCCAGTAGTACCGGGCAGGGTATTGCCGGGGAGCTGTTTTTT. Its translation is CASSTGQGIAGELFF.

The J gene is TRBJ1-2, the V gene TRBV6-1; a weak D match, TRBD1 (5 bases). The germline V and J ends were trimmed by 11 bases and 0 bases, with 16 bases remaining between them. There are 14 residues in the CDR3. Germline-derived CDR1 and CDR2 are MNHNS and SASEGT. CDR3 coding DNA: TGTGCCGTTGCGAGGGGTGCAGCTAACTATGGCTACACCTTC. Encoded protein: CAVARGAANYGYTF.

This clonotype came up a few times. The chain is built from TRBV4-2 and TRBJ1-4; 9 bases map to TRBD1. Germline V gene sequence: CDR1 LGHNA, CDR2 YNFKEQ. The CDR3 has 21 residues. Germline trimming cut 4 bases from V and 0 bases from J; bases unmatched to any gene: 18. CDR3 loop: CASSPSGDREEVEATNEKLFF. The CDR3 DNA sequence: TGTGCCAGCAGCCCCAGTGGGGACAGGGAAGAAGTAGAAGCAACTAATGAAAAACTGTTTTTT.